The 6 T cell receptor beta chains below all came from one sample that was sequenced in a study of early T cells in non-severe SARS-CoV-2 infection. From the 5' RACE reads, TCRdb called clonotypes with MiXCR, one entry per CDR3 protein. The data hold about 27,000 distinct CDR3 sequences, with over 2.5% observed a single time. Source material: whole blood. Receptor source: an adult who was a healthcare worker with PCR-confirmed SARS-CoV-2 infection or an uninfected control (not recorded which).

In this sample, this clonotype turned up many times. The V gene is TRBV5-1, the J gene TRBJ2-1; no clear D. CDR1 and CDR2 from the germline V gene are SGHRS and YFSETQ. The CDR3 runs 14 residues. The ends were cut back, 5 bases at V and 0 bases at J, with 9 bases in the middle. CDR3 sequence reads: CASRGSSSYNEQFF. The CDR3 DNA reads as TGCGCCAGCAGGGGGTCGAGCTCCTACAATGAGCAGTTCTTC.

Many counts were recorded for this clonotype. The chain is built from TRBV7-3 and TRBJ2-3; 7 bases map to TRBD2. The CDR3 extends over 17 amino acids. The germline gives CDR1 SGHTA, CDR2 FQGTGA. V was pared by 4 bases and J by 2 bases, with 12 bases of the junction left unmatched. CDR3 in amino acids: CASSSWTRPPFTDTQYF. CDR3 DNA sequence: TGTGCCAGCAGCTCTTGGACTAGACCTCCCTTCACAGATACGCAGTATTTT.

This clonotype was counted many times. V usage is TRBV7-9 and J usage is TRBJ2-6; D gene uncertain. The CDR3 is 13 amino acids. Trimming left V 5 bases short and J 1 base short, with 3 bases between. Germline CDR1 SEHNR, CDR2 FQNEAQ (reference sequence). CDR3 nucleotides: TGTGCCAGCAGCGATTCTGGGGCCAACGTCCTGACTTTC. Its protein is CASSDSGANVLTF.

This clonotype was recorded at least ten times. V usage is TRBV28 and J usage is TRBJ2-3; unclear D gene. V was trimmed by 6 bases and J by 4 bases, leaving 14 bases between them. The germline gives CDR1 MDHEN, CDR2 SYDVKM. The CDR3 has 14 amino acids. The CDR3 is CASSPHHRSDTQYF. Written as DNA, the CDR3 is TGTGCCAGCAGCCCCCACCACAGATCAGATACGCAGTATTTT.

This clonotype was observed at least ten times. The rearrangement uses TRBV7-3 and TRBJ2-4; TRBD2 is a possible D gene (6 bases). Trimming took off 5 bases at V and 7 bases at J, with 15 bases between the two ends. Germline CDR1 SGHTA, CDR2 FQGTGA. The CDR3 length is 14 residues. CDR3 in DNA: TGTGCCAGCAGCCCTGGGGGGACCAGGAACATTCAGTACTTC. Amino acids: CASSPGGTRNIQYF.

This clonotype occurred many times. V is TRBV20-1 and J is TRBJ2-5, with TRBD2 identical over 8 bases. The CDR3 contains 14 residues. CDR1 and CDR2 from the germline V gene are DFQATT and SNEGSKA (reference sequence). V was pared by 5 bases and J by 5 bases, with 10 bases of the junction left unmatched. The CDR3 DNA reads TGCAGTGCTCTGACCGCGGGGGGCGCTGAGACCCAGTACTTC. Encoded protein: CSALTAGGAETQYF.